This entry lists 12 T cell receptor beta chains sequenced from one sample in a study of T cell responses to AZD1222 COVID-19 vaccine. TCRdb's copy holds only in-frame clones and misses some; the assay was immunoSEQ multiplex PCR. This sample yields roughly 110,000 clones, of which about 91% are seen a single time; almost 6.5% belongs to the top ten. The material was peripheral blood, obtained 28 days after the second AZD1222 dose. These receptors came from an adult who received the AZD1222 COVID-19 vaccine.

This clone was recorded only once. The chain recombines TRBV12-3 or TRBV12-4 with TRBJ1-1; no reliable D call. Deletions cut 6 bases from V and 0 bases from J, with 2 bases between. The CDR3 runs 11 residues. CDR3 coding DNA: TGTGCCAGCAGCATGAACACTGAAGCTTTCTTT. Its translation is CASSMNTEAFF.

This rearrangement joins TRBV28 to TRBJ2-3; a possible D gene is TRBD1 (5 bases). The CDR3 has 16 residues. V shed 3 bases and J shed 6 bases, with 19 bases lying between them. The germline V gene encodes CDR1 MDHEN and CDR2 SYDVKM. The CDR3 DNA reads as TGTGCCAGCAGTTTTTCGCGTCAGGGCTATCACGATACGCAGTATTTT. Amino acids: CASSFSRQGYHDTQYF.

This rearrangement joins TRBV4-2 to TRBJ2-3, with D possibly being TRBD2 (6 bases). This CDR3 is 15 amino acids long. Germline V lookup: CDR1 LGHNA, CDR2 YNFKEQ. The V end was cut by 1 base, the J end by 4 bases, with 12 bases between. The CDR3 region is CASSQGGVAADTQYF. The CDR3 DNA follows: TGTGCCAGCAGCCAAGGCGGGGTAGCCGCAGATACGCAGTATTTT.

V gene TRBV11-2 combines with J gene TRBJ2-1; 10 nucleotides align to TRBD2. From germline, CDR1 is SGHAT and CDR2 FQNNGV. This CDR3 is 15 amino acids long. J gave up 1 base and V 5 bases, and 2 bases lay outside the gene matches. The CDR3 is CASSAAGGSYNEQFF. The DNA for the CDR3 is TGTGCCAGCAGCGCAGCGGGGGGGTCCTACAATGAGCAGTTCTTC.

The chain recombines TRBV6-2 or TRBV6-3 with TRBJ1-3; possible D gene TRBD1, 5 bases. Trimming cost V 6 bases and J 0 bases, with 15 bases left between them. This CDR3 is 16 amino acids long. Germline CDR1 MNHEY, CDR2 SVGEGT. Here the CDR3 reads CASSRQPDYSGNTIYF. The CDR3 DNA follows: TGTGCCAGCAGCCGACAGCCTGACTACTCTGGAAACACCATATATTTT.

The V call is TRBV6-1, the J call TRBJ1-5; D is undetermined. This CDR3 region has 14 residues. V lost 0 bases, J lost 9 bases, and 12 bases lay in between. The germline V gene encodes CDR1 MNHNS and CDR2 SASEGT. The CDR3 loop is CASSEAPLRMPQHF. CDR3 bases: TGTGCCAGCAGTGAAGCGCCCTTGAGGATGCCCCAGCATTTT.

This clone has only a few counts. V and J are TRBV3-1 (or the pseudogene TRBV3-2) and TRBJ1-1, with 9 bases fitting TRBD1. CDR1 is LGHDT, CDR2 YNNKEL, per germline (reference sequence). The CDR3 is 15 residues long. J gave up 4 bases and V 5 bases, and 8 bases lay outside the gene matches. DNA for the CDR3: TGTGCCAGCAGCAATTGGACAGGGGTCGGCACTGAAGCTTTCTTT. It codes for CASSNWTGVGTEAFF.

The chain joins TRBV5-4 to TRBJ1-2, with D possibly matching TRBD1 (5 bases). V lost 4 bases and J lost 2, with 18 bases in between. CDR1 is SGHNT, CDR2 YYREEE, per germline (reference sequence). This CDR3 is built from 16 residues. Written as DNA, the CDR3 is TGTGCCAGCAGCCAGGGAGGGAACGCTATAAACTATGGCTACACCTTC. It encodes CASSQGGNAINYGYTF.

The chain joins TRBV7-8 to TRBJ1-5, with unresolved D. With 5 bases removed from V and 5 bases from J, the gap between germline ends came to 19 bases. CDR3 length: 16 residues. Germline assignment: CDR1 SGHVS and CDR2 FQNEAQ. DNA for the CDR3: TGTGCCAGCAGCCCCCTGTATCAAGGGATCGATCAGCCCCAGCATTTT. It translates to CASSPLYQGIDQPQHF.

The genes are TRBV9 and TRBJ1-3; D is unclear. V was pared by 3 bases and J by 0 bases, with 10 bases between. Germline values: CDR1 SGDLS, CDR2 YYNGEE. The CDR3 has 15 residues. This chain's CDR3 is CASSEPGTSGNTIYF. The CDR3 DNA reads as TGTGCCAGCAGCGAACCGGGAACCTCTGGAAACACCATATATTTT.

The rearrangement joins TRBV6-2 or TRBV6-3 to TRBJ1-2; D not resolved. Germline V lookup: CDR1 MNHEY, CDR2 SVGEGT. CDR3 length: 14 residues. V was clipped by 2 bases and J by 6 bases, with 13 bases between them. For the CDR3, the DNA is TGTGCCAGCAGTTACGGTAAAGGGAGGGATGGCTACACCTTC. Protein product: CASSYGKGRDGYTF.

The CDR3 coding sequence is TGTGCCAGCAACCAAGGGACAACCCAAGAGACCCAGTACTTC. This gives the protein CASNQGTTQETQYF. The chain carries TRBV7-9 and TRBJ2-5; D perhaps matches TRBD1 (6 bases). Trimming left V 7 bases short and J 1 base short, with 13 bases between. Looked up from germline, CDR1 is SEHNR and CDR2 is FQNEAQ (reference sequence). This CDR3 has 14 amino acids.